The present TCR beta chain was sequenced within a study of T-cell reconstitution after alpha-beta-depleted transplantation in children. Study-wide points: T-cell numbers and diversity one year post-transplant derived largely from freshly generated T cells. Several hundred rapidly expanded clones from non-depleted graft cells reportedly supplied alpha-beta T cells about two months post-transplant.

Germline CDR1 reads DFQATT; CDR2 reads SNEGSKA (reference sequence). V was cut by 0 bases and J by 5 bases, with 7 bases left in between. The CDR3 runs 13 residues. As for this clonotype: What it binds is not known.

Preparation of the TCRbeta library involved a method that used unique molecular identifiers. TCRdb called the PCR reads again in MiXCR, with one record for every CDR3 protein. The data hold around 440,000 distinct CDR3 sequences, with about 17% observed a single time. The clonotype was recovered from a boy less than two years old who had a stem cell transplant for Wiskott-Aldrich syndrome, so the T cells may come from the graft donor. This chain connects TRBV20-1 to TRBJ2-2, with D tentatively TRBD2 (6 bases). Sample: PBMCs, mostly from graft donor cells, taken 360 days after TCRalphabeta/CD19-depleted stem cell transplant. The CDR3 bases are TGCAGTGCTAGAGAACGGGGGACCGGGGAGCTGTTTTTT. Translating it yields CSARERGTGELFF.